The entry below describes one T cell receptor (beta chain). Its target antigen remains unknown. No base quality information exists; no much larger clone differs at one position. This record belongs to a study of cytomegalovirus exposure and HLA in healthy donors (dated by TCRdb to about 2017). About the full investigation: The 650 to 750 repertoires of the first cohort and the roughly 110 validation repertoires were produced on the same platform, according to a later analysis. The study was designed to test whether signatures of past pathogen exposure could be identified by cataloging public T cell receptors. A separate validation cohort of over 95 different subjects was used in addition to the approximately 700-subject first cohort. To predict cytomegalovirus infection status, the study combined high-throughput TCR immunosequencing, statistical association of individual TCRs with disease status, and machine learning. What the authors observed across the whole study: In the study, about 150 TCR beta chains were listed as associated with cytomegalovirus. The validation cohort had no HLA typing available for a later analysis, so co-occurrence within that cohort was assessed over all 120 repertoires. Three of the identified cytomegalovirus-associated TCR beta chains were confirmed in vitro to be specific for cytomegalovirus antigens. In both the original and validation cohorts, the classifier was reported to diagnose cytomegalovirus status with high specificity and sensitivity. It was suggested by the authors that the approach could potentially be generalized to other disease states and immunological phenotypes. Most TCR sequences were seen in very few donors, while some public TCRs were found in many individuals. In a later analysis, TCRs clustered in the first cohort were found to also tend to co-occur in the approximately 120 validation repertoires, with 90% to 95% of cluster scores above 0.

To prepare the library, the immunoSEQ multiplex PCR assay was applied. The paper's processing steps were these. A statistical classification framework was developed to diagnose cytomegalovirus status using the catalog of TCR beta chain sequences. Drawn from immuneACCESS, this table holds only the in-frame rearrangements with V and J called that TCRdb kept. Clones are partly lost; checked studies trace under half to an unresolved V gene and leave the rest unexplained. The V and J calls and clone size come from that table; D and trimming were worked out from the DNA. The sample includes 180,000 or so clones, with around nine tenths observed a single time. The biggest ten clones account for more than 1.3% of the sample. Donors formed part of the validation cohort, which comprised 120 subjects and was distinct from the first cohort of some 700 subjects. CDR1 SGHRS and CDR2 YFSETQ were looked up in the germline V gene. The V and J ends are trimmed by 0 bases and 8 bases, leaving 15 bases between them. Inclusive of the bounding cysteine and phenylalanine, the CDR3 is 15 residues long. Solely the CDR3 DNA is kept, with 45 bases framed from the first base.

The specimen sequenced was PBMCs. The clonotype was recovered from a woman in her twenties or thirties in good health and CMV-seronegative. Recombination joined TRBV5-1 with TRBJ2-1, and TRBD2 may be the D gene, going by 6 matching bases. The DNA reads TGCGCCAGCAGCTTGGGGGGGGACCCGGGGTATGAGCAGTTCTTC. Its translation is CASSLGGDPGYEQFF.